These 23 T cell receptor beta chains originate from one sample sequenced in a study of blood T cell repertoires in COVID-19. Data came from immunoSEQ multiplex PCR; TCRdb stores just in-frame clones and leaves some out. The sample includes 120,000 or so clones, roughly 90% seen only once; the top ten take 7.5% to 8%. Sample: peripheral blood. The receptors here all came from a man aged 45 to 65 with acute or convalescent COVID-19.

CDR3 sequence (DNA): TGTGCCAGCAGCTACCGGGACAGGGGAGGAGATGGCTACACCTTC. The encoded protein is CASSYRDRGGDGYTF. V and J are TRBV7-2 and TRBJ1-2; 10 nucleotides agree with TRBD1. Losses at the gene ends were 4 bases for V and 6 bases for J; bases not matched to a gene: 8. This CDR3 has 15 amino acids. From germline, CDR1 is SGHTA and CDR2 FQGNSA.

As regards this clone: An end of the junction does not agree with germline; a read error may underlie this. The chain recombines TRBV5-1 with TRBJ2-7; 9 bases line up with TRBD2. CDR3 size: 13 residues. Germline CDR1 SGHRS, CDR2 YFSETQ. The CDR3 reads CASNLREGREQYF. As DNA, the CDR3 is TGCGCCAGCAACTTGCGGGAGGGCCGAGAGCAGTACTTC.

V is TRBV28 and J is TRBJ2-1, with 12 bases aligning to TRBD1. V lost 3 bases to trimming and J lost 7 bases; unmatched junction nucleotides: 7. There are 16 residues in the CDR3. Germline assignment: CDR1 MDHEN and CDR2 SYDVKM. CDR3: CASSLPGTGGENEQFF. The DNA of the CDR3 is TGTGCCAGCAGTTTGCCCGGGACAGGGGGCGAGAATGAGCAGTTCTTC.

V gene TRBV5-6 combines with J gene TRBJ1-1; TRBD1 is a possible D gene (5 bases). The CDR3 is 16 amino acids. CDR1 SGHDT and CDR2 YYEEEE come from the germline V gene. Trimming left V 3 bases short and J 4 bases short, with 19 bases between. CDR3 region: CASSYWFQGGGTEAFF. The CDR3 DNA is TGTGCCAGCAGCTATTGGTTTCAGGGCGGGGGCACTGAAGCTTTCTTT.

The chain has TRBV5-1 and TRBJ2-1; 10 positions match TRBD1. The CDR3 covers 16 residues. Germline V gene data show CDR1 as SGHRS and CDR2 as YFSETQ. V shed 2 bases and J 7 bases; nucleotides not matched to a gene: 9. CDR3 in DNA: TGCGCCAGCAGCTTCCGGGACAGGGGTATTGGTAATGAGCAGTTCTTC. The encoded protein is CASSFRDRGIGNEQFF.

V gene TRBV18 combines with J gene TRBJ2-1; 9 bases align to TRBD1. Germline V gives CDR1 KGHSH, CDR2 LQKENI. The CDR3 contains 16 residues. Unmatched junction bases numbered 7, after V lost 3 bases and J lost 4 bases. CDR3 amino acids: CASSPAGQGLYNEQFF. The CDR3, as DNA: TGTGCCAGCTCACCGGCGGGACAGGGACTTTACAATGAGCAGTTCTTC.

This chain uses TRBV9 with TRBJ1-1, with D perhaps matching TRBD1 (5 bases). CDR1 and CDR2 (germline): SGDLS, YYNGEE. With 0 bases removed from V and 0 bases from J, the gap between germline ends came to 9 bases. The CDR3 consists of 15 residues. The CDR3 DNA reads as TGTGCCAGCAGCGTAGGACAGACCATGAACACTGAAGCTTTCTTT. The encoded protein is CASSVGQTMNTEAFF.

V usage is TRBV30 and J usage is TRBJ2-1; D is possibly TRBD2 (6 bases). The CDR3 consists of 14 residues. Trimming shortened V by 2 bases and J by 4 bases, and 12 bases separated the two germline ends. CDR1 GTSNPN and CDR2 SVGIG come from the germline V gene (reference sequence). CDR3 region: CAWSLGGDYNEQFF. The CDR3 coding sequence is TGTGCCTGGAGTCTCGGCGGGGATTACAATGAGCAGTTCTTC.

This clone came up a few times. The genes are TRBV5-1 and TRBJ2-7, with 9 bases that match TRBD2. The germline gives CDR1 SGHRS, CDR2 YFSETQ. The V segment lost 4 bases and the J segment 6 bases; nucleotides outside the gene matches: 5. The CDR3 contains 13 residues. The CDR3 DNA reads as TGCGCCAGCAGCGTTAGCGGGAGCCGCGAGCAGTACTTC. This codes for CASSVSGSREQYF.

This sequence joins TRBV9 and TRBJ2-1, with 9 bases aligning to TRBD2. The germline V gene encodes CDR1 SGDLS and CDR2 YYNGEE. This CDR3 comprises 17 residues. With V trimmed by 4 bases and J by 4 bases, 12 bases remained unmatched. CDR3 protein: CASSYSPLAGIYNEQFF. DNA of the CDR3: TGTGCCAGCAGCTACTCCCCGCTAGCGGGAATTTACAATGAGCAGTTCTTC.

The table lists this clone with a few counts. The rearrangement joins TRBV7-9 to TRBJ1-2; tentatively, D is TRBD1 (5 bases). V gave up 3 bases and J gave up 4 bases, with 9 bases separating them. From germline, CDR1 is SEHNR and CDR2 FQNEAQ (reference sequence). The CDR3 loop spans 13 amino acids. CDR3 in DNA: TGTGCCAGCAGCTTCCAGGGTAGCTATGGCTACACCTTC. It specifies CASSFQGSYGYTF.

This clone was seen a few times. The chain links TRBV19 to TRBJ2-1, with a possible D match to TRBD2 (6 bases). This CDR3 region has 20 residues. Trimming removed 7 bases at V and 1 base at J, with 29 bases between. Germline CDR1 LNHDA, CDR2 SQIVND (reference sequence). The CDR3 spells CASTSSPRDLRLESYNEQFF. The DNA of the CDR3 is TGTGCCAGTACCTCATCCCCGCGGGACCTCAGGTTGGAGTCCTACAATGAGCAGTTCTTC.

This clone showed up just once. The chain combines TRBV7-8 with TRBJ1-2; D call uncertain. The V gene lost 1 base and the J gene lost 2 bases, with 11 bases spanning the gap. The CDR3 contains 15 residues. Germline CDR1 SGHVS, CDR2 FQNEAQ. CDR3: CASSLDGMRNYGYTF. In nucleotides, the CDR3 is TGTGCCAGCAGCTTAGATGGCATGAGGAACTATGGCTACACCTTC.

V and J are TRBV19 and TRBJ1-1; 8 bases line up with TRBD1. Germline V lookup: CDR1 LNHDA, CDR2 SQIVND (reference sequence). This CDR3 has 14 residues. The V segment lost 5 bases and the J segment 6 bases; nucleotides outside the gene matches: 8. The CDR3 DNA reads as TGTGCCAGTAGTTTTGGACAGGGACCATCTGAAGCTTTCTTT. Its translation: CASSFGQGPSEAFF.

This clone was found a few times. The chain combines TRBV5-1 with TRBJ2-1; 11 bases are shared with TRBD2. The germline V gene has CDR1 SGHRS and CDR2 YFSETQ. Trimming removed 0 bases from V and 7 bases from J; junction bases left unmatched: 9. The CDR3 length is 17 residues. This chain's CDR3 is CASSLDLAGGVINEQFF. Written as DNA, the CDR3 is TGCGCCAGCAGCTTGGATCTAGCGGGAGGAGTGATTAATGAGCAGTTCTTC.

Remarks on this clone: At one end, the junction sequence differs from germline, possibly due to a read error. V usage is TRBV7-6 and J usage is TRBJ2-5, with 13 bases matching TRBD2. This CDR3 comprises 19 residues. Germline V CDR1 and CDR2: SGHVS, FNYEAQ. This chain's CDR3 is CASRFTLAGGPAAQVTQYF. In nucleotides, the CDR3 is TGTGCCAGCAGATTCACACTAGCGGGAGGGCCTGCGGCTCAAGTGACCCAGTACTTC. The full variable domain, completed using reference TRBV7-6 and TRBJ2-5, is GAGVSQSPRYKVTKRGQDVALRCDPISGHVSLYWYRQALGQGPEFLTYFNYEAQQDKSGLPNDRFSAERPEGSISTLTIQRTEQRDSAMYRCASRFTLAGGPAAQVTQYFGPGTRLLVL.

This chain joins TRBV7-2 and TRBJ2-2; 8 positions match TRBD1. Germline CDR1 reads SGHTA; CDR2 reads FQGNSA. The V segment lost 5 bases and the J segment 4 bases; nucleotides outside the gene matches: 3. This CDR3 is built from 14 residues. This CDR3 reads CASSAGQVTGELFF. The CDR3 region has the DNA TGTGCCAGCAGCGCGGGACAGGTCACCGGGGAGCTGTTTTTT.

The J gene is TRBJ2-7, the V gene TRBV30, with 7 positions matching TRBD1. The CDR3 has 15 amino acids. Per germline, CDR1 GTSNPN and CDR2 SVGIG (reference sequence). V gave up 5 bases and J gave up 2 bases; unmatched junction bases: 12. DNA of the CDR3: TGTGCCTGGGGTCCACCAGGGACAGCTACCTACGAGCAGTACTTC. Its protein is CAWGPPGTATYEQYF.

J is TRBJ2-7 and V is TRBV28; 7 bases are shared with TRBD1. The CDR3 sequence is 15 residues long. Germline CDR1 reads MDHEN; CDR2 reads SYDVKM. The V segment lost 7 bases and the J segment 0 bases; nucleotides outside the gene matches: 9. The CDR3 DNA reads as TGTGCCAGCACCTTTATCGGGGACAGCTCCTACGAGCAGTACTTC. It codes for CASTFIGDSSYEQYF.

V usage is TRBV11-3 and J usage is TRBJ2-7; TRBD2 might be the D (7 bases). Trimming took 5 bases from V and 3 from J, leaving 14 bases between them. This CDR3 has 14 residues. The V gene's germline CDR1 is SGHNT and CDR2 YENEEA. The CDR3 DNA sequence: TGTGCCAGCAGCCCGGGGGCGGGAGTCTACGAGCAGTACTTC. Translating gives CASSPGAGVYEQYF. Based on the CDR3 plus reference TRBV11-3 and TRBJ2-7, the full variable domain is EAGVVQSPRYKIIEKKQPVAFWCNPISGHNTLYWYLQNLGQGPELLIRYENEEAVDDSQLPKDRFSAERLKGVDSTLKIQPAELGDSAVYLCASSPGAGVYEQYFGPGTRLTVT.

This clone has a handful of counts. The chain combines TRBV2 with TRBJ1-5; D might be TRBD1 (5 bases). The CDR3 consists of 14 residues. Trimming shortened V by 4 bases and J by 5 bases, and 12 bases separated the two germline ends. Germline CDR1 reads SNHLY; CDR2 reads FYNNEI. The CDR3 nucleotides read TGTGCCAGCAGTGGTCGGGGGGTGGATCAGCCCCAGCATTTT. Translation gives CASSGRGVDQPQHF.

J is TRBJ2-5 and V is TRBV9, with TRBD1 matching 7 bases. The trim removed 4 bases at V and 3 bases at J, leaving 6 bases unmatched. The CDR3 contains 14 residues. CDR1 is SGDLS and CDR2 is YYNGEE in the germline V gene. The CDR3, as DNA: TGTGCCAGCAGCTTCGGGACAGCGAAAGAGACCCAGTACTTC. Amino acids: CASSFGTAKETQYF.

The V call is TRBV30, the J call TRBJ1-2; 9 bases line up with TRBD1. The V segment lost 8 bases and the J segment 0 bases; nucleotides outside the gene matches: 1. The CDR3 length is 12 residues. Germline V gene lookup returns CDR1 GTSNPN and CDR2 SVGIG (reference sequence). CDR3 in amino acids: CAGDRANYGYTF. The CDR3 DNA reads TGTGCCGGGGACAGGGCTAACTATGGCTACACCTTC.